This entry describes one T cell receptor beta chain. CD8+ and CD4+ T cells taken from blood had their TCR beta sequenced. TEMRA cells underwent FACS enrichment and CD8+ and CD4+ T cells underwent negative isolation. The data derive from a study of CD8 T cells in Susac syndrome. With random hexamers, reverse transcription was performed on roughly 0.45 to 1 ug of RNA. Amplification of the TCR beta CDR3 was carried out by immunoSEQ multiplex PCR, which spanned a total of 54 Vbeta and 13 Jbeta segments. TCRdb independently ran MiXCR on the immunoSEQ multiplex PCR reads; one entry per CDR3 protein. Here the sample spans around 280,000 distinct CDR3 sequences, about 90% being singletons. The CDR3 extends over 17 amino acids. The V end was cut by 0 bases, the J end by 3 bases, with 16 bases between.

This TCR derives from a human donor with multiple sclerosis. J is TRBJ2-3 and V is TRBV23-1; D possibly matches TRBD1 or TRBD2 (5 bases each). TRBV23-1 is designated an ORF whose function remains uncertain. Sequenced: CD4+ T cells from PBMCs. CDR3 region: CASSQSGESVGTDTQYF. CDR3 nucleotide sequence: TGCGCCAGCAGTCAATCAGGGGAGTCGGTAGGGACAGATACGCAGTATTTT.